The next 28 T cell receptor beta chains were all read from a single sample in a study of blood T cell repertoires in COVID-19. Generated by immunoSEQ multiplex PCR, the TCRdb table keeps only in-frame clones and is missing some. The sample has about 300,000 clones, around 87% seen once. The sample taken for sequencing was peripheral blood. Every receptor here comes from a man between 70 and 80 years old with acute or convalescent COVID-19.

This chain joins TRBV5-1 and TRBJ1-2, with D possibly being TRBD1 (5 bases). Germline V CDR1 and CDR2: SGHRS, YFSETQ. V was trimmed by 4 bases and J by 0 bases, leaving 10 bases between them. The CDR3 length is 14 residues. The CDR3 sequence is CASSTQGANYGYTF. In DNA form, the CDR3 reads TGCGCCAGCAGCACGCAGGGTGCTAACTATGGCTACACCTTC.

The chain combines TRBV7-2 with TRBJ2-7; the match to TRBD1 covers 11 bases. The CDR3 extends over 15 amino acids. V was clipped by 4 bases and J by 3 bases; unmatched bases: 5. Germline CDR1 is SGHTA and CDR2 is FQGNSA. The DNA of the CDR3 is TGTGCCAGCAGCTGGGACAGGGGGTATGGCTACGAGCAGTACTTC. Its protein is CASSWDRGYGYEQYF.

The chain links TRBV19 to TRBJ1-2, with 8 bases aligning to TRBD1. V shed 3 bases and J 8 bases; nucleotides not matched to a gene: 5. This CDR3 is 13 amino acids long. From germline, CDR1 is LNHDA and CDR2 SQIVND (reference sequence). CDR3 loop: CASSIQGARGYTF. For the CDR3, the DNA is TGTGCCAGTAGTATTCAGGGGGCGAGAGGCTACACCTTC.

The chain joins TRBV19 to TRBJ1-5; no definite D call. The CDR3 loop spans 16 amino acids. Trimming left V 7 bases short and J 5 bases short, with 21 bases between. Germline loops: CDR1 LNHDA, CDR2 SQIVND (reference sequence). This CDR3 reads CASNVGSLRSDQPQHF. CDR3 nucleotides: TGTGCCAGTAACGTAGGTAGCTTAAGAAGTGATCAGCCCCAGCATTTT.

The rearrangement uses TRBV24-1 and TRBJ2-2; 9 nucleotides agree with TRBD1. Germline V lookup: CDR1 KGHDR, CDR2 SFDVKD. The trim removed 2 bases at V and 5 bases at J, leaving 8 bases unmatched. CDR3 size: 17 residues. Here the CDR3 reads CATSDSWGQGVTGELFF. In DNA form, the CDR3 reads TGTGCCACCAGTGATTCTTGGGGACAGGGCGTAACCGGGGAGCTGTTTTTT.

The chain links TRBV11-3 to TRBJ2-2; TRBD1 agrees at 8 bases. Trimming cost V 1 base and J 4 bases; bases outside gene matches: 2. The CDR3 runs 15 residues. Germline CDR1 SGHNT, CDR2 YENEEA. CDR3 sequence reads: CASSLGTGSTGELFF. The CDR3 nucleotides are TGTGCCAGCAGCTTAGGGACAGGGAGCACCGGGGAGCTGTTTTTT.

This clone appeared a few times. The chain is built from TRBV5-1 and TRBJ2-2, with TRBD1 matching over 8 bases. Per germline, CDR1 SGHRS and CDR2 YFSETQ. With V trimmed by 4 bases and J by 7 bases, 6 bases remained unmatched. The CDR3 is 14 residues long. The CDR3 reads CASSTQGAGGELFF. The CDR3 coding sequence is TGCGCCAGCAGCACTCAGGGGGCTGGCGGGGAGCTGTTTTTT.

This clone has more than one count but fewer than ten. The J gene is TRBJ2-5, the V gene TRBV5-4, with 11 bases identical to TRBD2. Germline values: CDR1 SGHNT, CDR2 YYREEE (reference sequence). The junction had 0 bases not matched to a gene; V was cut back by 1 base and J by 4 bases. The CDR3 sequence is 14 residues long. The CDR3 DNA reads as TGTGCCAGCAGCTTGACTAGCGGGAGAGAGACCCAGTACTTC. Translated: CASSLTSGRETQYF.

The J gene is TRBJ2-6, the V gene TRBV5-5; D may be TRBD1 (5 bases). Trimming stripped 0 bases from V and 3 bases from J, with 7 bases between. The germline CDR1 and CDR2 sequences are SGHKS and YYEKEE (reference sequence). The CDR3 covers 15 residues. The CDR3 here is CASSLGGNGANVLTF. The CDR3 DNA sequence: TGTGCCAGCAGCTTGGGGGGCAATGGGGCCAACGTCCTGACTTTC.

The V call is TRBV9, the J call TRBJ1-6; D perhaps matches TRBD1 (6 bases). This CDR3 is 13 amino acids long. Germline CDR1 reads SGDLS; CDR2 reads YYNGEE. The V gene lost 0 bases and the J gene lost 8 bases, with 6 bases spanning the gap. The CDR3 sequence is CASSVDRDSPLHF. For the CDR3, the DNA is TGTGCCAGCAGCGTAGACAGGGATTCACCCCTCCACTTT.

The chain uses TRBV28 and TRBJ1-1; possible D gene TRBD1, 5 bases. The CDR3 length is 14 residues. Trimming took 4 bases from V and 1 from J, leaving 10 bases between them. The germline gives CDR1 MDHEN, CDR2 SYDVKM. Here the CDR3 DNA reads TGTGCCAGCAGTTCTCCGGGGGAGAACACTGAAGCTTTCTTT. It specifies CASSSPGENTEAFF.

The CDR3 coding sequence is TGTGCCAGCAGCTTCGGACGGGGGGGCTGGTACAATGAGCAGTTCTTC. This codes for CASSFGRGGWYNEQFF. The chain uses TRBV7-9 and TRBJ2-1; the match to TRBD2 covers 8 bases. V trimming: 3 bases; J trimming: 4 bases; junction bases outside the gene matches: 8. This CDR3 is built from 16 residues. The germline gives CDR1 SEHNR, CDR2 FQNEAQ (reference sequence).

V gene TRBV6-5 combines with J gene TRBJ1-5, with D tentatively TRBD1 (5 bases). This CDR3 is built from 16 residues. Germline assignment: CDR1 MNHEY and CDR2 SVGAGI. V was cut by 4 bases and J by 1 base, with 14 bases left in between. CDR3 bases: TGTGCCAGCAGTTCACGGGGGATACTAAGCAATCAGCCCCAGCATTTT. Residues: CASSSRGILSNQPQHF.

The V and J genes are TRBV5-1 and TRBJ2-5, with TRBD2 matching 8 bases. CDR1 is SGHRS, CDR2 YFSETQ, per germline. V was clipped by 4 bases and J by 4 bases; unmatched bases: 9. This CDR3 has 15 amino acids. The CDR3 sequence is CASSSEAGAGETQYF. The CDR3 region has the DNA TGCGCCAGCAGCAGTGAAGCGGGAGCGGGAGAGACCCAGTACTTC.

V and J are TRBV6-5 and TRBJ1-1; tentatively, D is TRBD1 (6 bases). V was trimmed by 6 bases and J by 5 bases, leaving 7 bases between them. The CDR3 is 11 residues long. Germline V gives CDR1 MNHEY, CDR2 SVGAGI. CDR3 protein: CASRGQTEAFF. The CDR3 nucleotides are TGTGCCAGCAGGGGACAAACTGAAGCTTTCTTT.

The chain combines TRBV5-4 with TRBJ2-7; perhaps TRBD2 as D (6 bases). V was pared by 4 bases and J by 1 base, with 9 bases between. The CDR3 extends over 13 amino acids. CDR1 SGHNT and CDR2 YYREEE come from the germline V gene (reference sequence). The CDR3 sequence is CASSTGRSYEQYF. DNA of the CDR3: TGTGCCAGCAGCACCGGGAGATCCTACGAGCAGTACTTC. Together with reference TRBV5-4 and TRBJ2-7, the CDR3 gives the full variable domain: ETGVTQSPTHLIKTRGQQVTLRCSSQSGHNTVSWYQQALGQGPQFIFQYYREEENGRGNFPPRFSGLQFPNYSSELNVNALELDDSALYLCASSTGRSYEQYFGPGTRLTVT.

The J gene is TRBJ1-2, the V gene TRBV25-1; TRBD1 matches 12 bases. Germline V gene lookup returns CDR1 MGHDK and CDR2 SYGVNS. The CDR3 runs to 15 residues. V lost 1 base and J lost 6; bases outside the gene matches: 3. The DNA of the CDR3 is TGTGCCAGCAGTGAATCCGGGACAGGGGGCCATGGCTACACCTTC. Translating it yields CASSESGTGGHGYTF.

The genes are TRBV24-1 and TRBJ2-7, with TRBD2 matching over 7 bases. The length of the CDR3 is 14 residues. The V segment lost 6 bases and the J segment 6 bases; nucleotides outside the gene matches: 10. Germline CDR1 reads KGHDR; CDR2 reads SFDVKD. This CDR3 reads CATSPAGEGIEQYF. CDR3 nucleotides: TGTGCCACCAGTCCCGCGGGGGAGGGCATCGAGCAGTACTTC.

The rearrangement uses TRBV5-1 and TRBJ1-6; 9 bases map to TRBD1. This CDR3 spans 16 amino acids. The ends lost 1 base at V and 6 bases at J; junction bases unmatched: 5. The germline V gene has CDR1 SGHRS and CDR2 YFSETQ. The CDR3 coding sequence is TGCGCCAGCAGCTTGACCCTGGGACAGGGTAATTCACCCCTCCACTTT. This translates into CASSLTLGQGNSPLHF.

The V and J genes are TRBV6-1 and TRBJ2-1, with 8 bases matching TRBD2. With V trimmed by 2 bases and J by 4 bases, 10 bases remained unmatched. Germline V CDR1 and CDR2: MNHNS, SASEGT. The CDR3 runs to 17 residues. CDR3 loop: CASSERLAGTRYNEQFF. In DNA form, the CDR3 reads TGTGCCAGCAGTGAAAGGCTAGCGGGCACTAGATACAATGAGCAGTTCTTC.

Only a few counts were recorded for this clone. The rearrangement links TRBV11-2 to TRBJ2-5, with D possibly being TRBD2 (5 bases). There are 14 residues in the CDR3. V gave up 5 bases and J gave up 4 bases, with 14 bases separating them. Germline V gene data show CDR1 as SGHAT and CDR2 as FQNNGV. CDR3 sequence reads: CASSNEGLRETQYF. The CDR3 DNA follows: TGTGCCAGCAGCAACGAGGGCCTCCGAGAGACCCAGTACTTC.

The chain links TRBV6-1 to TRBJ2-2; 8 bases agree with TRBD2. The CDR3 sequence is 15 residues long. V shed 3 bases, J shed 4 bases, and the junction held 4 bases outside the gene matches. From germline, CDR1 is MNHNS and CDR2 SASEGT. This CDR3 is CASSDSGTVTGELFF. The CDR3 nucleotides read TGTGCCAGCAGTGATAGCGGGACGGTCACCGGGGAGCTGTTTTTT.

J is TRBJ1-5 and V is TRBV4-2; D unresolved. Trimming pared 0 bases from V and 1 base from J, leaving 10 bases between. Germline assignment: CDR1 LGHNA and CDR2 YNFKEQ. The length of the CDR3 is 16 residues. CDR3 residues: CASSQEALWSNQPQHF. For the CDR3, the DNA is TGTGCCAGCAGCCAAGAGGCCCTCTGGAGCAATCAGCCCCAGCATTTT.

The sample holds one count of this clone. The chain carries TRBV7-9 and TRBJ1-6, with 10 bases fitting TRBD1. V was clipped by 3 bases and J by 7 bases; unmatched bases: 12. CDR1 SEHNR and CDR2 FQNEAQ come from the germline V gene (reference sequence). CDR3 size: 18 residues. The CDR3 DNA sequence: TGTGCCAGCAGCTTTTGGACAGGGGGTAATGCTGGGAATTCACCCCTCCACTTT. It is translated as CASSFWTGGNAGNSPLHF.

The CDR3 nucleotides are TGTGCCAGCAGCTTGAATGGCAGGGACTACGAAAAACTGTTTTTT. This gives the protein CASSLNGRDYEKLFF. The chain is built from TRBV5-6 and TRBJ1-4; TRBD1 is a possible D gene (5 bases). CDR1 is SGHDT and CDR2 is YYEEEE in the germline V gene. Trimming removed 1 base from V and 8 bases from J, with 15 bases in between. The CDR3 has 15 amino acids.

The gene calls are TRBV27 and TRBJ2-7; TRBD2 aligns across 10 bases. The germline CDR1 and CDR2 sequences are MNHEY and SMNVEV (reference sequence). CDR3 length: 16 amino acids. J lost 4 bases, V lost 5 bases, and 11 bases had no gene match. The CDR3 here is CASSPNPASGSYEQYF. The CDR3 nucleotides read TGTGCCAGCAGTCCAAATCCGGCTAGCGGGAGTTACGAGCAGTACTTC.

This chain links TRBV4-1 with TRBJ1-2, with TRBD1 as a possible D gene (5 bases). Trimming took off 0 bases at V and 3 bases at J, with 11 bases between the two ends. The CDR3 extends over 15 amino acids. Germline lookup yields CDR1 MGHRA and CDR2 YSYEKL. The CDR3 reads CASSQDQGGYYGYTF. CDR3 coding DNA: TGCGCCAGCAGCCAAGACCAGGGAGGGTACTATGGCTACACCTTC.

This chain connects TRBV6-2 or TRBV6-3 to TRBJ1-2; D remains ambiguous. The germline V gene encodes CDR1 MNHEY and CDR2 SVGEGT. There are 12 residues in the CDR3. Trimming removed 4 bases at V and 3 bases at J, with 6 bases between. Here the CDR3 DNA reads TGTGCCAGCAGTTCGGTCGACTATGGCTACACCTTC. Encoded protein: CASSSVDYGYTF.